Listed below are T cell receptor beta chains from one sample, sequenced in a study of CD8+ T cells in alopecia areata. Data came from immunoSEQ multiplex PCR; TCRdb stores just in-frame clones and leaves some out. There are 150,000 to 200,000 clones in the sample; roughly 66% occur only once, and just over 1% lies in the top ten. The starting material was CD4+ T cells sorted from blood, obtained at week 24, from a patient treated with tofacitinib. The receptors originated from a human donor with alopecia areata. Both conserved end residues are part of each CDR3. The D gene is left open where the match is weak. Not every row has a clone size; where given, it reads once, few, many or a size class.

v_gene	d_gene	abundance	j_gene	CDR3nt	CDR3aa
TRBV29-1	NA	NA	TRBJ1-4	TGCAGCGTTGGGTTGACCACAGGGAACGGAGAAAAACTGTTTTTT	CSVGLTTGNGEKLFF
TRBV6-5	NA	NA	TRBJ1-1	TGTGCCAGCAGCCACCGACAGTTACCCACTGAAGCTTTCTTT	CASSHRQLPTEAFF
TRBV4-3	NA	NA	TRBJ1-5	TGCGCCAGCAGCCAAGATCGCCCGGGTAATCAGCCCCAGCATTTT	CASSQDRPGNQPQHF
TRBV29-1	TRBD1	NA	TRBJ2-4	TGCAGCGTTGCCGGGACAGGGCTCAACATTCAGTACTTC	CSVAGTGLNIQYF
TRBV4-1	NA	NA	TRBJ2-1	TGCGCCAGCAGCCAAGTTTCGGGAATTGACGAGCAGTTCTTC	CASSQVSGIDEQFF
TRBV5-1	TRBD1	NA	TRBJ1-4	TGCGCCAGCAGCTTGGCGGGACAGGGTAATGAAAAACTGTTTTTT	CASSLAGQGNEKLFF
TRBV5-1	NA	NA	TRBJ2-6	TGCGCCAGCACCCCGGGATCACAGTCCCCTGGGGCCAACGTCCTGACTTTC	CASTPGSQSPGANVLTF
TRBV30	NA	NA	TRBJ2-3	TGTGCCTGGAGGAGGGTAACGGTGAGGGATACGCAGTATTTT	CAWRRVTVRDTQYF
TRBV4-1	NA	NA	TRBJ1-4	TGCGCCAGCAGCCAGGACCACACAACTAATGAAAAACTGTTTTTT	CASSQDHTTNEKLFF
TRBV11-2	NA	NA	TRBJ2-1	TGTGCCAGCAGCTTAGTTTTGCAGGTAGGGAACAATGAGCAGTTCTTC	CASSLVLQVGNNEQFF
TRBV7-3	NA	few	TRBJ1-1	TGTGCCAGCAGCCTATCCGGAAACACTGAAGCTTTCTTT	CASSLSGNTEAFF
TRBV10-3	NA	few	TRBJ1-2	TGTGCCATCAGTCCAATCGGGACAACCAACTATGGCTACACCTTC	CAISPIGTTNYGYTF
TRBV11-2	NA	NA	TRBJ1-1	TGTGCCAGCAGCCCTCAGACTTTGAACACTGAAGCTTTCTTT	CASSPQTLNTEAFF
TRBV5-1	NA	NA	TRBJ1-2	TGCGCCAGCAGCTTGGACTACCGGGCAAGGGATGGCTACACCTTC	CASSLDYRARDGYTF
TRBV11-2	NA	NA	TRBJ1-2	TGTGCCAGCAGCCCTTACACCTGGGGAGGCGGCTACACCTTC	CASSPYTWGGGYTF
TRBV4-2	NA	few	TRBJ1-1	TGTGCCAGCAACAAGGACAGGAACACTGAAGCTTTCTTT	CASNKDRNTEAFF
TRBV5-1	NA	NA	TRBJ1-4	TGCGCCAGCAGCTCGGGGGGGTCGACTAATGAAAAACTGTTTTTT	CASSSGGSTNEKLFF
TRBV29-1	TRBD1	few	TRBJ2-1	TGCAGCACCACTCCGGGACAGGGGGCGAATGAGCAGTTCTTC	CSTTPGQGANEQFF
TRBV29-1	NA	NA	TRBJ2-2	TGCAGCGTCCTAAGTTTACAGGGCTACACCGGGGAGCTGTTTTTT	CSVLSLQGYTGELFF
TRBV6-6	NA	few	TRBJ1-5	TGTGCCAGCAGTTACTTTCTTCAGCCCCAGCATTTT	CASSYFLQPQHF
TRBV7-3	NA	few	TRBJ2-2	TGTGCCAGCAGCCCCCGGCAGGGGCCCGGGGAGCTGTTTTTT	CASSPRQGPGELFF
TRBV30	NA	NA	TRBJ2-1	TGTGCCTGGAGTGTCTCCAGGGATCAGAATGAGCAGTTCTTC	CAWSVSRDQNEQFF
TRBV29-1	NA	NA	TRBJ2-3	TGCAGCGTTAGCGTCCGTCGCACAGATACGCAGTATTTT	CSVSVRRTDTQYF
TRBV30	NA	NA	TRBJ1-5	TGTGCCTGGAGTGTATCCGGGGATAAGCCCCAGCATTTT	CAWSVSGDKPQHF
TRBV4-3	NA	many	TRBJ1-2	TGCGCCAGCAGCCAAGAATTCCCTCAGGGCAACTATGGCTACACCTTC	CASSQEFPQGNYGYTF
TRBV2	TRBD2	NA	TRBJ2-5	TGTGCCAGCGGTCGGGGGGTACAGGAGACCCAGTACTTC	CASGRGVQETQYF
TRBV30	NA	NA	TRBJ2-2	TGTGCCTGGAGTCTTACAGGGATCAACACCGGGGAGCTGTTTTTT	CAWSLTGINTGELFF
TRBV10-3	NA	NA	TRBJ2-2	TGTGCCAGCAGTGACGGGACAAGATTCACCGGGGAGCTGTTTTTT	CASSDGTRFTGELFF
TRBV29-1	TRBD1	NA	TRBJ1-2	TGCAGCGTTGATGTGGGACAGGCGGAGGGCTACACCTTC	CSVDVGQAEGYTF
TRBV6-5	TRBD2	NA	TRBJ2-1	TGTGCCAGCAGACGAGCGGGGGGGCTAAATGAGCAGTTCTTC	CASRRAGGLNEQFF
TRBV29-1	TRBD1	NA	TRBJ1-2	TGCAGCGTTATAATTCCGACAGGGACCAACTATGGCTACACCTTC	CSVIIPTGTNYGYTF
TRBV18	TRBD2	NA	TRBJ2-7	TGTGCCAGCTCACCGCGCGGGGGGGCCGTCAGGTCCTACGAGCAGTACTTC	CASSPRGGAVRSYEQYF
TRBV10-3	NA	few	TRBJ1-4	TGTGCCATCAGTGACCCCGCGGACAGAACTAATGAAAAACTGTTTTTT	CAISDPADRTNEKLFF
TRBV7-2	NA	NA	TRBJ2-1	TGTGCCAGCAGCACCTTCCTAGGTAATGAGCAGTTCTTC	CASSTFLGNEQFF
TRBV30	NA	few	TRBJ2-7	TGTGCCTGGAAGCGGACAGCATTTATCGAGCAGTACTTC	CAWKRTAFIEQYF
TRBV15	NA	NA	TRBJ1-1	TGTGCCACCAGCAGAAATACGGACGGACAGCTGTTCTTT	CATSRNTDGQLFF
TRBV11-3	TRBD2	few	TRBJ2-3	TGTGCCAGCAGCGAAAGACTAGCGGGGGCCCCGGGTACGCAGTATTTT	CASSERLAGAPGTQYF
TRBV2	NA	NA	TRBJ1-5	TGTGCCAGCAGTGAAGGTCTATTGAGTCAGCCCCAGCATTTT	CASSEGLLSQPQHF
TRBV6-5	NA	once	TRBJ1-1	TGTGCCAGCAGTTTAAGGGGGAACACTGAAGCTTTCTTT	CASSLRGNTEAFF